A selection of T cell receptor beta chains follows, all from one sample in a study of CD8+CD57+ T cells in acquired aplastic anemia. MiXCR, applied by TCRdb to the reads, yields one record per CDR3 protein. Here the sample spans under 250,000 distinct CDR3 sequences, roughly two thirds being singletons. Sequencing was carried out using sorted CD4+, CD8+, or CD8+CD57+ T cells (not recorded which) from PBMCs. These receptors came from a human donor with aplastic anemia. CDR3s include the opening cysteine and the closing phenylalanine or tryptophan. Each record gives: V gene, D gene, J gene, CDR3 length, clone size, CDR3 DNA, CDR3 protein. D genes are given only for firm matches. Size is stated for part of the rows, as once, few or many counts, or as a class when the clone is expanded.

TRBV6-5,NA,TRBJ2-3,14,NA,TGTGCCAGCAGTTACTGGCAGGGAACAGATACGCAGTATTTT,CASSYWQGTDTQYF
TRBV24-1,NA,TRBJ2-2,14,NA,TGTGCCACCAGTAGGACCGGGACCACCGGGGAGCTGTTTTTT,CATSRTGTTGELFF
TRBV6-1,TRBD1,TRBJ2-7,13,once,TGTGCCAGCAGTCCACCGGACAGGATAAGGCAGTACTTC,CASSPPDRIRQYF
TRBV9,NA,TRBJ2-3,15,few,TGTGCCAGCAGCGTAGTAGATTCTAGCACAGATACGCAGTATTTT,CASSVVDSSTDTQYF
TRBV5-1,TRBD2,TRBJ2-3,15,once,TGCGCCAGCAGCTACGGACTAGCCCGCACAGATACGCAGTACTTT,CASSYGLARTDTQYF
TRBV2,NA,TRBJ2-7,13,NA,TGTGCCAGCAGTAGTACCACAGGGTACGAGCAGTACTTC,CASSSTTGYEQYF
TRBV27,NA,TRBJ2-5,13,once,TGTGCCAGCTCCACGGGTCGAGGGAAGACCCAGTACTTC,CASSTGRGKTQYF
TRBV7-8,NA,TRBJ2-2,16,once,TGTGCCAGCAGCTTAGTCCCCTCTAGGAGCACCGGGGAGCTGTTTTTT,CASSLVPSRSTGELFF
TRBV12-5,NA,TRBJ1-6,14,NA,TGTGCTAGTGGTCCGACAGGCTCTAATTCACCCCTCCACTTT,CASGPTGSNSPLHF
TRBV25-1,NA,TRBJ2-5,16,NA,TGTGCCAGCAGTGAGCCGACTGATCGCTCATGGGAGACCCAGTACTTC,CASSEPTDRSWETQYF
TRBV18,NA,TRBJ1-2,11,NA,TGTGCCAGCTCACCCAGCGATGGCTACACCTTC,CASSPSDGYTF
TRBV15,NA,TRBJ2-3,13,NA,TGTGCCACCAGCAGAGGGGGTGCAGATACGCAGTATTTT,CATSRGGADTQYF
TRBV9,NA,TRBJ2-1,13,NA,TGTGCCTGGAGTGACGGGGCGAATAAGGAGCAGTTCTTC,CAWSDGANKEQFF
TRBV15,NA,TRBJ2-5,14,NA,TGTGCCACCAGCAGAGCCCCTAGCCCAGAGACCCAGTACTTC,CATSRAPSPETQYF
TRBV7-6,TRBD1,TRBJ1-6,16,few,TGTGCCAGCAGCTTAAGCCCAGGGGGTGTGAATTCACCCCTCCACTTT,CASSLSPGGVNSPLHF
TRBV29-1,TRBD2,TRBJ2-5,16,NA,TGCAGCGTTGTAGCGGGAGGGCCAAGGGGGCAAGAGACCCAGTACTTC,CSVVAGGPRGQETQYF
TRBV14,TRBD1,TRBJ1-5,17,NA,TGTGCCAGCAGGATTGACAGGGCGAGCTCCTACGAGCAGCCCCAGCATTTT,CASRIDRASSYEQPQHF
TRBV10-2,TRBD1,TRBJ2-1,14,few,TGCGCCAGCCGGCAGGGGGCAGGTAATTATGAGCAGTTCTTC,CASRQGAGNYEQFF
TRBV7-2,NA,TRBJ2-7,13,NA,TGTGCCAGCAGCCCCCCACTCCTTAACGAGCAGTACTTC,CASSPPLLNEQYF
TRBV7-3,NA,TRBJ2-1,11,many,TGTGCCAGCAGCTTTAACAATGAGCAGTTCTTC,CASSFNNEQFF
TRBV10-3,NA,TRBJ2-1,16,NA,TGTGCCATCAGTGACCCGGAGGGTAGAGGGTACAATGAGCAGTTCTTC,CAISDPEGRGYNEQFF
TRBV2,TRBD1,TRBJ2-7,13,few,TGTGCCAGCAGTCCGGGACAGCTCTACGAGCAGTACTTC,CASSPGQLYEQYF
TRBV5-1,NA,TRBJ1-1,14,NA,TGCGCCAGCAGCTTTAGAGAACAGAACACTGAAGCTTTCTTT,CASSFREQNTEAFF
TRBV20-1,NA,TRBJ1-5,11,NA,TGCAGTGCTACAGGACAGAAAGCCCAGCATTTT,CSATGQKAQHF
TRBV5-5,NA,TRBJ2-7,13,NA,TGTGCCAGCAGCCCTCAATCCTACAATGAGCAGTACTTC,CASSPQSYNEQYF
TRBV19,TRBD2,TRBJ2-1,15,many,TGTGCCAGTAGTATTATTAGCGGGGTATCCAATGAGCAGTTCTTC,CASSIISGVSNEQFF